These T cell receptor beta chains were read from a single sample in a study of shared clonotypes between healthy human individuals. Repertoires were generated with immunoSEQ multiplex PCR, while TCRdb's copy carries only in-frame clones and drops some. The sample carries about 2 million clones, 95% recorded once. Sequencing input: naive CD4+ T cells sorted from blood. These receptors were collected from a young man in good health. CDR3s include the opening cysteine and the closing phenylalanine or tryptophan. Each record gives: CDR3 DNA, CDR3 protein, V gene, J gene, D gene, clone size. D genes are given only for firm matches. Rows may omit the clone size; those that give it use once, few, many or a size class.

TGCGCCAGCAGCTTGGACAGGGGAGGGGAGACCCAGTACTTC	CASSLDRGGETQYF	TRBV5-1	TRBJ2-5	.	once
TGTGCCAGCACGACTAGCGGAGGATCCTACGAGCAGTACTTC	CASTTSGGSYEQYF	TRBV7-9	TRBJ2-7	TRBD2	once
TGTGCTAGTGGTTTGGTACTGTGGGGGCCCCAAGAGACCCAGTACTTC	CASGLVLWGPQETQYF	TRBV12-5	TRBJ2-5	.	.
TGCGCCAGCAGCCTGCGGGACAGGGGGCTCGAGCAGTACTTC	CASSLRDRGLEQYF	TRBV5-1	TRBJ2-7	TRBD1	.
TGTGCCTCCGGGGCCAACGTCCTGACTTTC	CASGANVLTF	TRBV28	TRBJ2-6	.	.
TGTGCCTGGAGTGTAATCAGGACACTAAACACTGAAGCTTTCTTT	CAWSVIRTLNTEAFF	TRBV30	TRBJ1-1	.	.
TGTGCCATCAGTGACCTATTTATTACTTTCTTT	CAISDLFITFF	TRBV10-3	TRBJ1-1	.	.
TGTGCCAGCAGCCAAGCCGGACTAGACAATGAGCAGTTCTTC	CASSQAGLDNEQFF	TRBV4-2	TRBJ2-1	TRBD2	.
TGTGCCAGCAGCTTAGCGGGTTTGGTCACTGAAGCTTTCTTT	CASSLAGLVTEAFF	TRBV7-2	TRBJ1-1	.	.
TGTGCCAGCAGCTTAAGGGGCAGGGAGGCGACCGGGGAGCTGTTTTTT	CASSLRGREATGELFF	TRBV11-1	TRBJ2-2	.	.
TGCGCCAGCAGCCAAGATGGGTTCCTGGCAGGCCTAGCCAAAAACATTCAGTACTTC	CASSQDGFLAGLAKNIQYF	TRBV4-1	TRBJ2-4	.	.
TGTGCCAGTAGTATAGGGGCAGCCAGGGATACGCAGTATTTT	CASSIGAARDTQYF	TRBV19	TRBJ2-3	.	.
TGTGCCAGCGGCGGGGCGTCAGTTAATCAGCCCCAGCATTTT	CASGGASVNQPQHF	TRBV28	TRBJ1-5	.	.
TGTGCCATTGGACAGGCGGAACGGGGGGAGCTGTTTTTT	CAIGQAERGELFF	TRBV19	TRBJ2-2	TRBD1	.
TGCGCCAGCAGCCAAGATAAGAGGCTAGCGCTACCAATCACAGATACGCAGTATTTT	CASSQDKRLALPITDTQYF	TRBV4-3	TRBJ2-3	.	.
TGTGCCAGTAGTATCCCCAGGGACGGCTCCTATAATTCACCCCTCCACTTT	CASSIPRDGSYNSPLHF	TRBV19	TRBJ1-6	.	.
TGCGCCAGCAGCCAAGGTTCGGGAGGATGGGCCGGGGAGCTGTTTTTT	CASSQGSGGWAGELFF	TRBV4-1	TRBJ2-2	TRBD2	once
TGCGCCAGCAGCTTGGTTACAGGGTATTATGGCTACACCTTC	CASSLVTGYYGYTF	TRBV5-1	TRBJ1-2	.	.
TGTGCCAGTAGTATAACTAGCGGGGCCCTCTCGCATGAGCAGTTCTTC	CASSITSGALSHEQFF	TRBV19	TRBJ2-1	TRBD2	.
TGCGCCAGCAGCTTGGCAGGACAGGACTATAATTCACCCCTCCACTTT	CASSLAGQDYNSPLHF	TRBV5-1	TRBJ1-6	TRBD1	once
TGTGCCAGCAGCAAAGCGGTCCCTAAGGAGTACTTC	CASSKAVPKEYF	TRBV21-1	TRBJ2-7	.	.
TGTGCCAGCACCTGGGACAGAACCTACGAGCAGTACTTC	CASTWDRTYEQYF	TRBV11-2	TRBJ2-7	TRBD1	.
TGTGCCAGCTCACCCCGGGACAGCAACTACGAGCAGTACTTC	CASSPRDSNYEQYF	TRBV18	TRBJ2-7	TRBD1	.
TGTGCCAGCAGTTCGATCCGACCACAGGGGAGCTATGGCTACACCTTC	CASSSIRPQGSYGYTF	TRBV6-5	TRBJ1-2	TRBD1	.
TGTGCCAGCAGTACCCTCCAGGGGTACGGCTACACCTTC	CASSTLQGYGYTF	TRBV6-6	TRBJ1-2	.	.
TGTGCCAGCAGCTTAGATGCCAATCAGCCCCAGCATTTT	CASSLDANQPQHF	TRBV11-1	TRBJ1-5	.	.
TGTGCCAGCAGCTCGGGACTCGATAATGAAAAACTGTTTTTT	CASSSGLDNEKLFF	TRBV5-8	TRBJ1-4	.	.
TGCAGCGTTGAAGACGGCACAGGGTACAGAGGGGACTATGGCTACACCTTC	CSVEDGTGYRGDYGYTF	TRBV29-1	TRBJ1-2	.	.
TGTGCCAGCAGTGAAGTTGGGACAGGGAATCAGCCCCAGCATTTT	CASSEVGTGNQPQHF	TRBV2	TRBJ1-5	TRBD1	.
TGTGCCAGCAGTGGGCGGACAGGGAAGAGCACTGAAGCTTTCTTT	CASSGRTGKSTEAFF	TRBV6-1	TRBJ1-1	TRBD1	.
TGCGCCAGCAGCTTGTTGCCAGGGGGGTTCACTGAAGCTTTCTTT	CASSLLPGGFTEAFF	TRBV5-1	TRBJ1-1	TRBD1	.
TGTGCCAGTAGTAGAACGGGACAGGGGGGACCTAACTATGGCTACACCTTC	CASSRTGQGGPNYGYTF	TRBV19	TRBJ1-2	TRBD1	.
TGTGCCAGCAGCTTGGCCTTCTCCTACGAGCAGTACTTC	CASSLAFSYEQYF	TRBV5-4	TRBJ2-7	.	.
TGTGCCAGCAGCGTACATGCCGGACAACTCGGCTACACCTTC	CASSVHAGQLGYTF	TRBV9	TRBJ1-2	.	.